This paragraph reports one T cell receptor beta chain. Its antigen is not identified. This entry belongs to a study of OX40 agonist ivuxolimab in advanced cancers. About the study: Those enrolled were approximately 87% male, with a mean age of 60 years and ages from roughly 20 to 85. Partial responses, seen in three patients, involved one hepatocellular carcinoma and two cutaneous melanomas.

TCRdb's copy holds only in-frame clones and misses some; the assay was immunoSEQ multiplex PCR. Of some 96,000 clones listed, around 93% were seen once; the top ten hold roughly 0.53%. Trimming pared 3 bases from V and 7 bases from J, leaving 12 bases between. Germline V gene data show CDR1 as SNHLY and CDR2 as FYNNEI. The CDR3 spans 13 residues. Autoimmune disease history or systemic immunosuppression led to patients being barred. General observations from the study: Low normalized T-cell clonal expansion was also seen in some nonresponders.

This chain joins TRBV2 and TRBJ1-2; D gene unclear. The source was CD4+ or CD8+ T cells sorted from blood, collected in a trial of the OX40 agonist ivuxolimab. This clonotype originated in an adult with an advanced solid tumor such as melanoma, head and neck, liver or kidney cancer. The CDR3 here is CASSEPGRSGYTF. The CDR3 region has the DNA TGTGCCAGCAGTGAGCCAGGCCGCAGTGGCTACACCTTC.